This entry describes one T cell receptor beta chain. Its antigen is still unknown. This record comes from a study of somatic mutations in cytotoxic T cells in rheumatoid arthritis. Overall study: Patient blood (roughly 30 ml EDTA) was collected right after diagnosis, preceding any treatment. Study conclusions and caveats: Within the rheumatoid arthritis patients, CD8+ clonality went up as age increased (Spearman r=0.49). The same was not true of the healthy controls.

Trimming took 5 bases from V and 0 from J; bases not matched to a gene: 8. This CDR3 has 17 amino acids. CDR1 is LNHNV and CDR2 is YYDKDF in the germline V gene (reference sequence). Original processing notes: When patient CD8+ clones larger than 1% were compared with published virus-specific TCRB sequences, few matched. The repertoire was sequenced with immunoSEQ multiplex PCR; TCRdb's copy has only in-frame clones and lacks some. V and J calls plus clone size are reproduced from that table; the DNA served to infer D and trimming. Of some 30,000 clones detected, 80% to 85% appear once; the ten largest clones hold 7% to 9%. Using positive magnetic bead selection on an AutoMACS, CD4+ and CD8+ cells were isolated, after which their purity was checked by flow cytometry.

The TCR was taken from an adult with rheumatoid arthritis. Sequencing was done on a sample of CD8+ T cells sorted from blood. The J gene is TRBJ1-5, the V gene TRBV15; 9 positions match TRBD1. CDR3: CATSGPRTGASNQPQHF. In nucleotides, the CDR3 is TGTGCCACCAGCGGACCGAGGACAGGGGCTAGCAATCAGCCCCAGCATTTT.